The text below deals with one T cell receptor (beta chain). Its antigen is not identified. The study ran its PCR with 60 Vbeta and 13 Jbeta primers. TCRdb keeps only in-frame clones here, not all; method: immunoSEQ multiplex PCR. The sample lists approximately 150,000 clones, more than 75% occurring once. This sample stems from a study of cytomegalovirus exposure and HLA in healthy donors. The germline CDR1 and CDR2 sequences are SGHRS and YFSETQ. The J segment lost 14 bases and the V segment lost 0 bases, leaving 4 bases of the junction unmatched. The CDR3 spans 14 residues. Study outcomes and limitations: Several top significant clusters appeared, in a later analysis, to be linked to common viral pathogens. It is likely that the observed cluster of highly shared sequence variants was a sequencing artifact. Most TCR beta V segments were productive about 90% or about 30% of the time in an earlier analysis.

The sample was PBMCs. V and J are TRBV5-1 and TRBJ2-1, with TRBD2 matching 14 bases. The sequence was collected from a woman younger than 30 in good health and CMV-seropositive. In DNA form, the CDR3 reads TGCGCCAGCAGCTTGGGGGGACTAGCGGGGGAGGAGTTCTTC. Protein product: CASSLGGLAGEEFF. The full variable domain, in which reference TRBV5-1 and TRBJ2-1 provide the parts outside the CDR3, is KAGVTQTPRYLIKTRGQQVTLSCSPISGHRSVSWYQQTPGQGLQFLFEYFSETQRNKGNFPGRFSGRQFSNSRSEMNVSTLELGDSALYLCASSLGGLAGEEFFGPGTRLTVL.